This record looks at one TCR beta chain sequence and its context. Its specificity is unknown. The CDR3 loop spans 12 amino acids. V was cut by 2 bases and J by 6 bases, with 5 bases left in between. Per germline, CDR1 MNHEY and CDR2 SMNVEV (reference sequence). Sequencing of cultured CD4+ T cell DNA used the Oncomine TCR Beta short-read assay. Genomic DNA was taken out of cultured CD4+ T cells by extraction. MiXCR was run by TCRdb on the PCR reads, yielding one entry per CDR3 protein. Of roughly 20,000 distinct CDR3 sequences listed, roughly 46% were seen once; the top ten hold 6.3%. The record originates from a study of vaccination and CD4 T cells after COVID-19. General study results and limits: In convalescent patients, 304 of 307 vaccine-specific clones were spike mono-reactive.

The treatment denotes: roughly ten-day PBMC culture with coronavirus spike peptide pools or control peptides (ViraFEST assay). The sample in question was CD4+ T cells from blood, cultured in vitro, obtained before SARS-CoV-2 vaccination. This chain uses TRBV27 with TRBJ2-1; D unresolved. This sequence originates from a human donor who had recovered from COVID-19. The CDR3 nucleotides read TGTGCCAGCAGTTTACTTGGCAATGAGCAGTTCTTC. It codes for CASSLLGNEQFF.